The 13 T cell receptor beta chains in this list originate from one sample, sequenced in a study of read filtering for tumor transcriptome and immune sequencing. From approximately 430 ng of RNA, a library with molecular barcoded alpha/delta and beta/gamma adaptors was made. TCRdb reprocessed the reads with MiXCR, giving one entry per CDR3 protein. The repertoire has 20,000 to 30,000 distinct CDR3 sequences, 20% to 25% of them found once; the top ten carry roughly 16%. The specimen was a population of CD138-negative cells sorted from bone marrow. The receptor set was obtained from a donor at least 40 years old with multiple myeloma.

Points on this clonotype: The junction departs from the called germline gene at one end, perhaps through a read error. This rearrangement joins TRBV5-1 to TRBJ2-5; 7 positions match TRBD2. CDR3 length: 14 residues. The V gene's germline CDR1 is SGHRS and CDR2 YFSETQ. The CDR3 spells CASSWVSAGETQYF. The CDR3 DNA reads TGCGCCAGCAGCTGGGTGTCTGCGGGGGAGACCCAATACTTC.

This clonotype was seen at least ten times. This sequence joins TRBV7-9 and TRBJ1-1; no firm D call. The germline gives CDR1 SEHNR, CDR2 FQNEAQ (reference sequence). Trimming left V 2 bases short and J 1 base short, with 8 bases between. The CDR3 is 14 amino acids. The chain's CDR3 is CASSLTRSNTEAFF. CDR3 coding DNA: TGTGCCAGCAGCTTAACCCGCTCGAACACTGAAGCTTTCTTT. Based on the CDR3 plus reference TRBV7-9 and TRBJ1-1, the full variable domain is DTGVSQNPRHKITKRGQNVTFRCDPISEHNRLYWYRQTLGQGPEFLTYFQNEAQLEKSRLLSDRFSAERPKGSFSTLEIQRTEQGDSAMYLCASSLTRSNTEAFFGQGTRLTVV.

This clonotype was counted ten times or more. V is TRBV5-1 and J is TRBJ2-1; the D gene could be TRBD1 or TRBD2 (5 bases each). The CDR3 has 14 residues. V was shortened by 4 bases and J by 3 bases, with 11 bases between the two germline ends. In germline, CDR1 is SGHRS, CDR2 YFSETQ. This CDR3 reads CASSMMGDYNEQFF. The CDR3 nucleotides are TGCGCCAGCAGCATGATGGGGGACTACAATGAGCAGTTCTTC.

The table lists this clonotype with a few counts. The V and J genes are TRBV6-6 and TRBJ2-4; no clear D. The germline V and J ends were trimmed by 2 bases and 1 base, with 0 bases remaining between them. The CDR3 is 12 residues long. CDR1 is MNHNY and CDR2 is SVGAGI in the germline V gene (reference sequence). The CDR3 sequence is CASSYAKNIQYF. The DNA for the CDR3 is TGTGCCAGCAGTTACGCCAAAAACATTCAGTACTTC.

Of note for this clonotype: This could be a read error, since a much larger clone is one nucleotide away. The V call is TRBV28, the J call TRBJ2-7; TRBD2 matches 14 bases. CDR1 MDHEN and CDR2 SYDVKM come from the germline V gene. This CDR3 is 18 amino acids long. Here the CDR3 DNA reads TGTGTCAGCGTCAGGGGGACTAGCGGGAGAGGGGCCCCCTACGAGCAGTACTTC. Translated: CVSVRGTSGRGAPYEQYF.

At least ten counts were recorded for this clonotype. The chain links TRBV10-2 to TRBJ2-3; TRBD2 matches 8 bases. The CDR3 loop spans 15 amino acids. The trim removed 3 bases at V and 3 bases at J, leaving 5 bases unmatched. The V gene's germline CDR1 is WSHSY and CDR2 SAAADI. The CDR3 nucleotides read TGCGCCAGCAGTGAACGGGAGGGCCGTACAGATACGCAGTATTTT. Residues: CASSEREGRTDTQYF.

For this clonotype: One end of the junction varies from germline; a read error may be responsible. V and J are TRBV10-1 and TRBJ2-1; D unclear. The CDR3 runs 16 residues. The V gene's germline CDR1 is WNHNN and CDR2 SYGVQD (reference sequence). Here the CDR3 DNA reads TGCGCCAGCAGTGAGTCTAGCCCGATGTATTACAGTGAGCAGTTCTTC. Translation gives CASSESSPMYYSEQFF.

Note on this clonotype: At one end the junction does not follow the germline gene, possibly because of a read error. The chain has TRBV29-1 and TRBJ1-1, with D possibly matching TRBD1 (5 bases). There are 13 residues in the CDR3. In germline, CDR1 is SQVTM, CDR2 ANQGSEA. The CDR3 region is CSVEAHRNTEAFF. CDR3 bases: TGCAGCGTTGAGGCCCACAGGAACACTGAAGCATTCTTT.

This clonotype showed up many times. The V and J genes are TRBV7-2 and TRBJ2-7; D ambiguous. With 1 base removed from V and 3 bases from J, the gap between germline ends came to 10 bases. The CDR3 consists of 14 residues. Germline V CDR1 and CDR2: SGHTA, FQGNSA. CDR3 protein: CASSLERSVYEQYF. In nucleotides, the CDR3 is TGTGCCAGCAGCTTAGAGAGATCGGTCTACGAGCAGTACTTC.

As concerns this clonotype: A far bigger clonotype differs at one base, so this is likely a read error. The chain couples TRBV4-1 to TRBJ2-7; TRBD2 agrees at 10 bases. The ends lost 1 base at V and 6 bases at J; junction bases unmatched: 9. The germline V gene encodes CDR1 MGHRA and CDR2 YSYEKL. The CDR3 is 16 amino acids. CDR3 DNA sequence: TGCGCCAGCAGCCAAGGAGCGGCTAGCGGGAGAGGCGAGCAGTACTTC. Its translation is CASSQGAASGRGEQYF.

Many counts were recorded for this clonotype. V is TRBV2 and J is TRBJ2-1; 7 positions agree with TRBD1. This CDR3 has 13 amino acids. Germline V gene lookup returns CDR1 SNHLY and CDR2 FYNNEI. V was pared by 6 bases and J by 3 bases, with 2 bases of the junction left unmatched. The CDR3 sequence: CASRGDSYNEQFF. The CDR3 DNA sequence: TGTGCCAGCAGGGGGGACAGCTACAATGAGCAGTTCTTC.

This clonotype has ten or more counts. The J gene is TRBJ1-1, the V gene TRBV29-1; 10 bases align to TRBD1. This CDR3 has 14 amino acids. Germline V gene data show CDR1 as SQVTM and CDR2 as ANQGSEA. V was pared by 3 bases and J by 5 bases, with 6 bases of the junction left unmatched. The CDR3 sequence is CSVEGQGFRTEAFF. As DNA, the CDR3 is TGCAGCGTTGAGGGACAGGGGTTTAGAACTGAAGCTTTCTTT.

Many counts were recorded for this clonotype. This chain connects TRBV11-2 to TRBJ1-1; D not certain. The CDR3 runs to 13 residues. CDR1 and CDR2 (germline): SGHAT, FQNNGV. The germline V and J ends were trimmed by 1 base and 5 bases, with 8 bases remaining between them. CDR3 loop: CASSLGPGTEAFF. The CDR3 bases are TGTGCCAGCAGCTTAGGTCCAGGAACTGAAGCTTTCTTT.